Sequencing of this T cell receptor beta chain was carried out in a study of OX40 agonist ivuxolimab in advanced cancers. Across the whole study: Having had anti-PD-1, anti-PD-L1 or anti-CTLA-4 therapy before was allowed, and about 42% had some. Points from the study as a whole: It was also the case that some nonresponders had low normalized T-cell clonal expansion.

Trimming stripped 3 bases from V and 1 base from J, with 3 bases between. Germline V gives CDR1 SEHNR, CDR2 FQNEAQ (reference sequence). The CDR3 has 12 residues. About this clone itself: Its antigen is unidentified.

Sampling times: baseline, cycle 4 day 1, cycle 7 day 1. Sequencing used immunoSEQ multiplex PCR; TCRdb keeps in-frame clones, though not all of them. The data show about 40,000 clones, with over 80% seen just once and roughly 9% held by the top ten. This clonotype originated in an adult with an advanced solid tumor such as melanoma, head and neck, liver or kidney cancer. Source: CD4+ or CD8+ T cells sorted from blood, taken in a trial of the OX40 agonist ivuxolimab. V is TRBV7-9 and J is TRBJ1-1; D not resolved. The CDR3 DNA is TGTGCCAGCAGCTTTACGAACACTGAAGCTTTCTTT. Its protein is CASSFTNTEAFF.